Described below is a single T cell receptor beta chain sequence and its context. The target of this receptor is not known. No clone much larger than this one lies a single base away; base qualities are absent. The record originates from a study of graft-versus-host responses after intestinal transplantation listed by TCRdb under 2021. With regard to the full study: The transplants that recipients got were multivisceral, liver-intestinal, or isolated intestinal. All recipients received anti-thymocyte globulin induction followed by maintenance tacrolimus and steroids for around three years. Bulk TCR-beta CDR3 sequencing was used to track graft-versus-host and host-versus-graft alloreactive T cell clones in the graft, circulation and bone marrow after intestinal transplantation. Alloreactive clones were identified by sequencing pre-transplant mixed lymphocyte reaction products and comparing them with unstimulated pre-transplant donor and recipient T cells. A cohort of 24 intestinal transplant recipients, including one retransplant, was enrolled, and a few patients lacking pretransplant specimens were excluded. Donor T cell macrochimerism was defined as a peak of at least 4% donor T cells among recipient peripheral blood mononuclear cells. Rather than going through the commercial service, samples from a few later patients were sequenced in-house on an Illumina MiSeq and processed with MiXCR. On the study overall, not on this receptor specifically: The relatively low number and heterogeneity of intestinal transplant patients limited the conclusions. Early after transplant, declines in HvG clones were associated with peak levels of circulating GvH clones. GvH clones were found in recipient bone marrow, and some of the GvH clones appeared earlier in ileal mucosa or blood, which is consistent with an intestinal mucosal origin. In the allografts of patients with donor T cell macrochimerism, GvH to HvG T cell clonal ratios were high.

Interpreted using the paper, the time point label stands for: cells obtained before transplantation from donor or recipient. CD3+CD4+ and CD3+CD8+ populations were FACS-sorted from unstimulated pre-transplant donor and recipient cells taken from spleen or lymph nodes. CDR1 PRHDT and CDR2 FYEKMQ are derived from the germline V gene (reference sequence). The junction carries 13 bases between V and J, which are trimmed by 5 bases and 0 bases respectively. Measured from the cysteine to the phenylalanine, the CDR3 is 15 residues long. The read is trimmed to its CDR3 DNA, 45 bases read in frame from base 1. Libraries were constructed by the immunoSEQ multiplex PCR assay. In most patients, genomic DNA was isolated using the Qiagen DNeasy Blood and Tissue Kit and sent frozen to Adaptive Biotechnologies for TCR sequencing. High-throughput TCR-beta CDR3 sequencing of genomic DNA from most patients was performed by Adaptive Biotechnologies. The authors processed their data as follows. TCR sequencing data for roughly 20 patients were retrieved from Adaptive's ImmunoSEQ software; a few other patients were processed with MiXCR and VDJtools. CD4 versus CD8 sorting errors were corrected by removing sequences found in both subsets at a frequency ratio below 5:1. CDR3 nucleotide sequences shared between donor and recipient were removed because their origin could not be assigned. To be classed as alloreactive, a clone needed at least 2-fold expansion over unstimulated cells and a minimum CFSE-low frequency of 0.002% (template counts) or 0.001% (read counts). Mappable clones were those detected in sequenced pre-transplant spleen, lymph node, or MLR CFSE-low populations of the donor or recipient. Cumulative frequency of alloreactive clones was calculated as a percentage of all sequences weighted by copy number. TCRdb provides this immuneACCESS table in a form limited to in-frame rearrangements. Some clones are lacking; in checked studies, under half of them reflect an unresolved V gene, and why the rest are absent is not known. V and J calls and clone size are given by that table; D and trimming were obtained from the DNA. In this sample the table shows about 110,000 clones, 80% to 95% of which occur a single time. 0.4% to 0.65% of the sample rests with the top ten.

This sequence uses TRBV13 and TRBJ1-1; the D gene is possibly TRBD1, with 6 bases matching. The starting material was unstimulated CD8+ T cells sorted from spleen or lymph node cells, obtained before intestinal transplant. This receptor was taken from a human donor who received an intestinal transplant. The DNA sequence follows: TGTGCCAGCAGCCCCACAGGGATACTGAACACTGAAGCTTTCTTT. This gives the protein CASSPTGILNTEAFF.